The rows below give T cell receptor beta chains drawn from one sample of a study of T cell repertoires in cytomegalovirus infection. TCRdb used MiXCR to reprocess the reads, holding one entry per CDR3 protein. The sample lists about 920,000 distinct CDR3 sequences; approximately 31% were seen once. Which antigens these TCRs recognize remains unknown. The sample consisted of cultured CD8+ T cells from PBMCs, taken from culture after CMV antigen stimulation. The receptors originated from a human donor in good health (CMV status not recorded). Some clones in this sample may be carry-over from other donors' samples. CDR3s include the opening cysteine and the closing phenylalanine or tryptophan. D genes are given only for firm matches. Clone size is given for some rows only: seen once, a few or many times, or a class if the clone is expanded.

V: TRBV19
D: TRBD1
J: TRBJ2-2
size: few
DNA: TGTGCCAGTAGTCCATCGACAGGGGATAGAACCGGGGAGCTGTTTTTT
CDR3: CASSPSTGDRTGELFF

V: TRBV7-3
D: TRBD2
J: TRBJ2-1
size: many
DNA: TGTGCCAGCAGCTCGCCCCGGGTGGCGGGGGGGACTGATGAGCAGTTCTTC
CDR3: CASSSPRVAGGTDEQFF

V: TRBV7-2
D: TRBD2
J: TRBJ2-7
size: many
DNA: TGTGCCAGCAGCTTAGAAGGTAGCGGGGTGTTTTACGAGCAGTACTTC
CDR3: CASSLEGSGVFYEQYF

V: TRBV5-4
D: NA
J: TRBJ2-5
size: few
DNA: TGTGCCAGCAGCTTCGTAGGGGGGCAGGTGGAGACCCAGTACTTC
CDR3: CASSFVGGQVETQYF

V: TRBV5-1
D: NA
J: TRBJ1-4
size: few
DNA: TGCGCCAGCAGTCCCACAGGTTTTGATGAAAAACTGTTTTTT
CDR3: CASSPTGFDEKLFF

V: TRBV4-2
D: NA
J: TRBJ1-1
size: few
DNA: TGTGCCAGCAGACCCCGGGAGGGGGGCGGTTTCGTTGAAGCTTTCTTT
CDR3: CASRPREGGGFVEAFF

V: TRBV25-1
D: TRBD1
J: TRBJ1-6
size: few
DNA: TGTGCCAGCAGTGAATCGGCAGGGGGAGGTTCACCCCTCCACTTT
CDR3: CASSESAGGGSPLHF

V: TRBV27
D: TRBD1
J: TRBJ1-1
size: NA
DNA: TGTGCCAGCAGTATACAGGGGCCGGGGTTCACGCAAGCTTTCTTT
CDR3: CASSIQGPGFTQAFF

V: TRBV29-1
D: NA
J: TRBJ1-1
size: few
DNA: TGCAGTATTTACCTCCGGGTTCATCAAGCGAACACTGAAGCTTTCTTT
CDR3: CSIYLRVHQANTEAFF

V: TRBV6-5
D: TRBD2
J: TRBJ2-5
size: NA
DNA: TGTGCCAGCAGCCTAATAGCGGGCCAAGAGACCCAGTACTTC
CDR3: CASSLIAGQETQYF

V: TRBV19
D: TRBD1
J: TRBJ1-6
size: few
DNA: TGTGCCAGTAGTTTTGGACAGGTCCTCCACTTT
CDR3: CASSFGQVLHF

V: TRBV27
D: NA
J: TRBJ2-2
size: few
DNA: TGTGCCAGCGGAAATAGTGCCCGGAACACCGGGGAGCTGTTTTTT
CDR3: CASGNSARNTGELFF